This TCR beta chain was sequenced in a study of OX40 agonist ivuxolimab in advanced cancers. Study outcomes and limitations: Among T cells, CD8+ cells averaged more expanded clones than CD4+ cells.

V shed 7 bases and J shed 3 bases, with 22 bases lying between them. The length of the CDR3 is 17 residues. In germline, CDR1 is LNHNV, CDR2 YYDKDF (reference sequence). On this clone: The antigen is undetermined.

TCRdb keeps only in-frame clones here, not all; method: immunoSEQ multiplex PCR. The sample lists roughly 70,000 clones; around 93% were seen once. The sequence came from an adult with an advanced solid tumor such as melanoma, head and neck, liver or kidney cancer. The chain couples TRBV15 to TRBJ1-5; D may be TRBD1 (5 bases). The sample consisted of CD4+ or CD8+ T cells sorted from blood, taken in a trial of the OX40 agonist ivuxolimab. The CDR3 sequence is CATTTGGGAKLNQPQHF. In DNA form, the CDR3 reads TGTGCCACCACCACGGGGGGGGGAGCGAAGCTCAATCAGCCCCAGCATTTT.